The 27 T cell receptor beta chains below all came from one sample that was sequenced in a study of blood T cell repertoires in COVID-19. Generated by immunoSEQ multiplex PCR, the TCRdb table keeps only in-frame clones and is missing some. The sample carries about 300,000 clones, roughly 80% recorded once. Sequencing input: peripheral blood. These receptors originate from a human donor with COVID-19, enrolled during active disease. The donor label of this sample is uncertain.

The J gene is TRBJ2-3, the V gene TRBV19; 7 bases line up with TRBD2. The CDR3 spans 16 residues. Germline values: CDR1 LNHDA, CDR2 SQIVND (reference sequence). The V gene end was trimmed by 1 base and the J gene end by 2 bases; junction bases not matched to a gene: 6. CDR3 in DNA: TGTGCCAGTAGTATAGGGGCTAGCGGTCCCACAGATACGCAGTATTTT. Translated: CASSIGASGPTDTQYF.

The rearrangement links TRBV7-8 to TRBJ1-1; D is unclear. The CDR3 has 15 residues. CDR1 SGHVS and CDR2 FQNEAQ come from the germline V gene. Trimming left V 2 bases short and J 1 base short, with 11 bases between. CDR3 DNA: TGTGCCAGCAGCTTATGGGTAGCAGAGAACACTGAAGCTTTCTTT. Protein product: CASSLWVAENTEAFF.

The chain is built from TRBV5-5 and TRBJ1-2, with TRBD1 identical over 7 bases. The CDR3 is 14 amino acids. The germline V gene has CDR1 SGHKS and CDR2 YYEKEE (reference sequence). With 4 bases clipped from V and 8 bases from J, the junction kept 11 bases outside the gene matches. The DNA for the CDR3 is TGTGCCAGCAGCCTAGGACAGGCCAGCGGAGGCTACACCTTC. This encodes CASSLGQASGGYTF.

J is TRBJ1-1 and V is TRBV25-1, with D perhaps TRBD1 (5 bases). With 5 bases removed from V and 5 bases from J, the gap between germline ends came to 15 bases. This CDR3 has 14 amino acids. Germline CDR1 reads MGHDK; CDR2 reads SYGVNS. The CDR3 sequence: CASSPRTFGTEAFF. DNA of the CDR3: TGTGCCAGCAGTCCCAGGACATTCGGTACTGAAGCTTTCTTT.

The V call is TRBV18, the J call TRBJ1-1; D might be TRBD1 (6 bases). This CDR3 contains 12 residues. Germline CDR1 KGHSH, CDR2 LQKENI. Trimming left V 2 bases short and J 7 bases short, with 8 bases between. The CDR3 reads CASSPMTGEAFF. The CDR3, as DNA: TGTGCCAGCTCACCAATGACAGGTGAAGCTTTCTTT.

The CDR3 coding sequence is TGTGCCAGCAGTTTACCATCGGGTGGTAATTCACCCCTCCACTTT. The encoded protein is CASSLPSGGNSPLHF. The gene calls are TRBV28 and TRBJ1-6, with D unresolved. V dropped 2 bases and J dropped 6 bases, with 11 bases sitting between them. From germline, CDR1 is MDHEN and CDR2 SYDVKM. The CDR3 is 15 amino acids.

This chain uses TRBV7-2 with TRBJ2-7, with D possibly TRBD1 on 5 matching bases. The V and J ends lost 4 bases and 2 bases respectively, with 15 bases between them. The CDR3 runs 15 residues. CDR1 SGHTA and CDR2 FQGNSA come from the germline V gene. The CDR3 bases are TGTGCCAGCAGCTCGAGCCAGGGAATCCCCTACGAGCAGTACTTC. It specifies CASSSSQGIPYEQYF.

In its sample, this clone was seen a few times. The chain is built from TRBV28 and TRBJ1-1, with a tentative D call TRBD1 (6 bases). Trimming left V 5 bases short and J 6 bases short, with 19 bases between. Germline-derived CDR1 and CDR2 are MDHEN and SYDVKM. This CDR3 has 15 residues. CDR3 amino acids: CASSASQGGYAEAFF. The CDR3 DNA reads as TGTGCCAGCAGTGCGTCACAGGGCGGGTACGCTGAAGCTTTCTTT.

The V gene is TRBV27, the J gene TRBJ2-1; 9 bases line up with TRBD2. Trimming took 8 bases from V and 7 from J; bases not matched to a gene: 12. The germline V gene has CDR1 MNHEY and CDR2 SMNVEV (reference sequence). This CDR3 comprises 15 residues. The CDR3 nucleotides are TGTGCCAGCGGCCAAAGGACTAGCGCCTGGAATGAGCAGTTCTTC. Translation: CASGQRTSAWNEQFF.

V is TRBV5-5 and J is TRBJ2-1; 9 positions match TRBD1. Germline CDR1 is SGHKS and CDR2 is YYEKEE (reference sequence). V shed 4 bases and J 3 bases; nucleotides not matched to a gene: 2. CDR3 size: 14 residues. The CDR3 region has the DNA TGTGCCAGCAGCCGGGACAGGGACTACAATGAGCAGTTCTTC. It specifies CASSRDRDYNEQFF.

The chain carries TRBV10-2 and TRBJ2-7; tentative D call: TRBD1 (6 bases). The V and J ends lost 0 bases and 3 bases respectively, with 12 bases between them. This CDR3 is built from 15 residues. Germline V CDR1 and CDR2: WSHSY, SAAADI. For the CDR3, the DNA is TGCGCCAGCAGTGAGTCCTCGGACAGCATCTACGAGCAGTACTTC. Its translation: CASSESSDSIYEQYF.

V is TRBV28 and J is TRBJ2-7, with TRBD1 identical over 7 bases. V shed 5 bases, J shed 2 bases, and the junction held 3 bases outside the gene matches. The CDR3 has 13 residues. Germline V gene lookup returns CDR1 MDHEN and CDR2 SYDVKM. The CDR3 loop reads CASSNRGPYEQYF. As DNA, the CDR3 is TGTGCCAGCAGTAACAGGGGACCCTACGAGCAGTACTTC. Full variable domain (remainder filled in from reference TRBV28 and TRBJ2-7): DVKVTQSSRYLVKRTGEKVFLECVQDMDHENMFWYRQDPGLGLRLIYFSYDVKMKEKGDIPEGYSVSREKKERFSLILESASTNQTSMYLCASSNRGPYEQYFGPGTRLTVT.

With regard to this clone: Other DNA variants within this sample encode the same CDR3. The chain is built from TRBV9 and TRBJ2-7, with D maybe TRBD2 (5 bases). CDR1 is SGDLS and CDR2 is YYNGEE in the germline V gene. V was clipped by 0 bases and J by 2 bases, with 12 bases between them. CDR3 length: 15 residues. The CDR3 nucleotides are TGTGCCAGCAGCGTAGATCCTGGCGGGCCCTACGAGCAGTACTTC. It encodes CASSVDPGGPYEQYF.

The chain uses TRBV11-2 and TRBJ1-2; D call uncertain. The germline gives CDR1 SGHAT, CDR2 FQNNGV. The ends were cut back, 7 bases at V and 4 bases at J, with 10 bases in the middle. This CDR3 spans 12 amino acids. CDR3 sequence (DNA): TGTGCCAGCACCCTCGGGAGCTATGGCTACACCTTC. Its protein is CASTLGSYGYTF. The variable domain in full, with the rest retrieved from reference TRBV11-2 and TRBJ1-2, is EAGVAQSPRYKIIEKRQSVAFWCNPISGHATLYWYQQILGQGPKLLIQFQNNGVVDDSQLPKDRFSAERLKGVDSTLKIQPAKLEDSAVYLCASTLGSYGYTFGSGTRLTVV.

This rearrangement joins TRBV5-5 to TRBJ1-6, with D unclear. The CDR3 covers 15 residues. Trimming shortened V by 4 bases and J by 6 bases, and 14 bases separated the two germline ends. The germline V gene encodes CDR1 SGHKS and CDR2 YYEKEE (reference sequence). CDR3 in amino acids: CASSLSPRINSPLHF. Here the CDR3 DNA reads TGTGCCAGCAGCCTGTCCCCTAGGATTAATTCACCCCTCCACTTT.

The V and J genes are TRBV2 and TRBJ2-2; 8 nucleotides align to TRBD1. CDR1 is SNHLY and CDR2 is FYNNEI in the germline V gene. The CDR3 extends over 13 amino acids. Trimming took 10 bases from V and 0 from J; bases not matched to a gene: 1. CDR3 in amino acids: CATGGANTGELFF. The CDR3 nucleotides read TGTGCCACAGGGGGCGCGAACACCGGGGAGCTGTTTTTT.

This clone was detected only a few times. The chain joins TRBV4-3 to TRBJ2-5, with a tentative D call TRBD1 (6 bases). The CDR3 is made up of 17 amino acids. V lost 0 bases and J 5 bases, leaving 19 bases between the germline ends. From germline, CDR1 is LGHNA and CDR2 YSLEER. CDR3: CASSQDRAGDFGETQYF. CDR3 coding DNA: TGCGCCAGCAGCCAAGATAGGGCAGGGGATTTCGGGGAGACCCAGTACTTC.

This rearrangement joins TRBV30 to TRBJ2-7; TRBD2 agrees at 9 bases. The germline gives CDR1 GTSNPN, CDR2 SVGIG (reference sequence). The length of the CDR3 is 14 residues. V gave up 4 bases and J gave up 7 bases; unmatched junction bases: 11. The chain's CDR3 is CAWNRAGGPGEQYF. In nucleotides, the CDR3 is TGTGCCTGGAATCGGGCGGGAGGGCCAGGAGAGCAGTACTTC. The variable domain in full, completed from reference TRBV30 and TRBJ2-7, reads SQTIHQWPATLVQPVGSPLSLECTVEGTSNPNLYWYRQAAGRGLQLLFYSVGIGQISSEVPQNLSASRPQDRQFILSSKKLLLSDSGFYLCAWNRAGGPGEQYFGPGTRLTVT.

J is TRBJ2-1 and V is TRBV5-8; 14 bases map to TRBD2. In germline, CDR1 is SGHTS, CDR2 YDEGEE. Trimming cost V 9 bases and J 9 bases; bases outside gene matches: 17. CDR3 length: 17 amino acids. CDR3 in DNA: TGTGCCAACGTCTTAGAAATGGGACTAGCGGGAGCGGCTGAGCAGTTCTTC. Protein sequence: CANVLEMGLAGAAEQFF.

J is TRBJ2-7 and V is TRBV4-3; no reliable D call. CDR3 length equals 15 residues. Germline CDR1 is LGHNA and CDR2 is YSLEER. Trimming took 2 bases from V and 0 from J, leaving 11 bases between them. The CDR3, as DNA: TGCGCCAGCAGCCAATCCCCTGGCAGCTCCTACGAGCAGTACTTC. This codes for CASSQSPGSSYEQYF.

CDR3 residues: CASSPRTGPNEQFF. For the CDR3, the DNA is TGTGCCAGCAGTCCCCGGACAGGCCCCAATGAGCAGTTCTTC. The chain employs TRBV27 and TRBJ2-1; TRBD1 matches 7 bases. The junction had 7 bases not matched to a gene; V was cut back by 5 bases and J by 6 bases. CDR3 size: 14 residues. Germline lookup yields CDR1 MNHEY and CDR2 SMNVEV (reference sequence).

CDR3 sequence (DNA): TGCAGTGCGAACGACAGGTACGAGCAGTACTTC. This gives the protein CSANDRYEQYF. The chain joins TRBV20-1 to TRBJ2-7, with a weak D call TRBD1 (6 bases). The CDR3 runs to 11 residues. Germline V gene sequence: CDR1 DFQATT, CDR2 SNEGSKA (reference sequence). V lost 6 bases, J lost 4 bases, and 10 bases lay in between.

The chain couples TRBV4-3 to TRBJ2-1; 8 bases fit TRBD2. The CDR3 consists of 14 residues. Germline CDR1 reads LGHNA; CDR2 reads YSLEER. V lost 4 bases to trimming and J lost 9 bases; unmatched junction nucleotides: 8. CDR3 loop: CASSLRAGGGEQFF. The CDR3 DNA sequence: TGCGCCAGCAGCCTGCGGGCGGGAGGAGGTGAGCAGTTCTTC.

The chain joins TRBV30 to TRBJ1-1; TRBD1 matches 8 bases. The CDR3 has 15 amino acids. J gave up 5 bases and V 1 base, and 9 bases lay outside the gene matches. Germline CDR1 GTSNPN, CDR2 SVGIG (reference sequence). The CDR3 is CAWSDRRTGRTEAFF. The DNA of the CDR3 is TGTGCCTGGAGTGACCGGAGGACAGGGAGGACTGAAGCTTTCTTT.

This sequence joins TRBV6-1 and TRBJ1-2; D is possibly TRBD1 (5 bases). Trimming pared 2 bases from V and 1 base from J, leaving 8 bases between. The germline CDR1 and CDR2 sequences are MNHNS and SASEGT. There are 14 residues in the CDR3. CDR3 loop: CASSESGHNYGYTF. The CDR3 region has the DNA TGTGCCAGCAGTGAATCTGGACATAACTATGGCTACACCTTC.

The genes are TRBV5-5 and TRBJ2-7; TRBD1 might be the D (7 bases). V lost 2 bases and J lost 5, with 14 bases in between. This CDR3 contains 14 residues. Germline V lookup: CDR1 SGHKS, CDR2 YYEKEE (reference sequence). CDR3 amino acids: CASSFSPGGNEQYF. CDR3 coding DNA: TGTGCCAGCAGCTTTTCCCCAGGGGGGAACGAGCAGTACTTC.

V and J are TRBV30 and TRBJ2-7; D unclear. This CDR3 is built from 11 residues. CDR1 is GTSNPN, CDR2 SVGIG, per germline (reference sequence). V lost 0 bases to trimming and J lost 6 bases, with 6 bases between them. CDR3 sequence (DNA): TGTGCCTGGAGTGTAGAGATCGAGCAGTACTTC. Encoded protein: CAWSVEIEQYF.